This TCR beta chain is drawn from a study of post-analysis software for immune sequencing data. This clonotype was seen a few times. Antigen: not known. Presence of unique molecular identifiers characterized the TCR beta cDNA libraries. One entry per CDR3 protein results from TCRdb running MiXCR on the PCR reads. This sample has more than 500,000 distinct CDR3 sequences, with 30% to 40% found just once. Points from the study as a whole: People with multiple sclerosis had a significantly lower normalized Chao1 diversity than controls did. In patients, TRBV5-6, TRBV5-1 and TRBV20-1 belonged to roughly 5 TRBV segments found more frequently than in controls.

Trimming stripped 6 bases from V and 1 base from J, with 16 bases between. The CDR3 length is 16 residues. Germline loops: CDR1 MNHEY, CDR2 SVGAGI. The clonotype comes from a girl between 2 and 17 years old with multiple sclerosis. The chain carries TRBV6-5 and TRBJ2-1; D possibly corresponds to TRBD2 (6 bases). Material: blood. CDR3 DNA sequence: TGTGCCAGCAGCCCTCTCCTAGCGATATCCTACAATGAGCAGTTCTTC. The encoded protein is CASSPLLAISYNEQFF.